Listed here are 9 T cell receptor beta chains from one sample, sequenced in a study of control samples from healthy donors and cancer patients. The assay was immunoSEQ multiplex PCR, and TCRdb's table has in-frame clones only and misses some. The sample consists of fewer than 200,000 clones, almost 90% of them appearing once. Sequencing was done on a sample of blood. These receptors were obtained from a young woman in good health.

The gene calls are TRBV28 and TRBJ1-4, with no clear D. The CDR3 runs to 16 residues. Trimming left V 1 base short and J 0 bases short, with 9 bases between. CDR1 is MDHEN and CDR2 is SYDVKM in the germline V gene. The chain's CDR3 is CASSLFPAATNEKLFF. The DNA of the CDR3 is TGTGCCAGCAGTTTATTCCCGGCAGCAACTAATGAAAAACTGTTTTTT.

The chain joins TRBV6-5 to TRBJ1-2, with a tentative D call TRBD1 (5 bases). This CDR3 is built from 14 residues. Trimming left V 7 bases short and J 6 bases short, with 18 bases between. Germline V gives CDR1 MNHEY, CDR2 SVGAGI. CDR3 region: CASTERWGSHGYTF. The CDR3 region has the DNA TGTGCCAGCACCGAGAGGTGGGGGAGCCATGGCTACACCTTC.

The CDR3: CASSPGRTAGDEKLFF. The CDR3 DNA follows: TGTGCCAGCAGCCCAGGCCGGACGGCTGGGGATGAAAAACTGTTTTTT. The chain links TRBV2 to TRBJ1-4; D is undetermined. The length of the CDR3 is 16 residues. CDR1 and CDR2 (germline): SNHLY, FYNNEI. V was trimmed by 6 bases and J by 6 bases, leaving 20 bases between them.

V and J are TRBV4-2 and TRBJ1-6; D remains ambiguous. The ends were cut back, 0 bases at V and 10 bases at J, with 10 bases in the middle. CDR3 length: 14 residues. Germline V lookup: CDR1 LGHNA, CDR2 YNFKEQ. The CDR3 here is CASSQERPDSPLHF. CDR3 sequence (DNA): TGTGCCAGCAGCCAAGAACGGCCGGACTCACCCCTCCACTTT.

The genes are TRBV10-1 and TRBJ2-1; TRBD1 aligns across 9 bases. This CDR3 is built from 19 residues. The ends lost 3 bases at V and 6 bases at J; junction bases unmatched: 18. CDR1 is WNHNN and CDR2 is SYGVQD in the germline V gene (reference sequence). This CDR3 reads CASSDTGTGLLSLANEQFF. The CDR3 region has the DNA TGCGCCAGCAGTGATACCGGGACAGGGCTATTATCCTTGGCCAATGAGCAGTTCTTC.

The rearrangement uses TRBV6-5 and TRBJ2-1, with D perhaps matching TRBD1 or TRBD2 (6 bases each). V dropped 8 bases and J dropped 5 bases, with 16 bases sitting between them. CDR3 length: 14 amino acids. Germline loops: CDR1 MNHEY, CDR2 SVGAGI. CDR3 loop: CASVSGGHDNEQFF. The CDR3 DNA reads TGTGCCAGCGTCTCCGGGGGCCATGACAATGAGCAGTTCTTC.

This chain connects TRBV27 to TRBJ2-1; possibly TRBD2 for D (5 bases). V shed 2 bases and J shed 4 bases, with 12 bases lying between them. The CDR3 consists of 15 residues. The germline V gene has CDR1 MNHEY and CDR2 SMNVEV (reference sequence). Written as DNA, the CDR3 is TGTGCCAGCAGTTTAGCGGGCTCATTATACAATGAGCAGTTCTTC. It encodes CASSLAGSLYNEQFF.

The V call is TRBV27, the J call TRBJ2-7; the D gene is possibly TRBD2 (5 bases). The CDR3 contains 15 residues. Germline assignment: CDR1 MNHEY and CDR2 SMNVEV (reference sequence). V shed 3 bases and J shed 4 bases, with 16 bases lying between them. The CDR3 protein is CASSFRELSDYEQYV. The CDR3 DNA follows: TGTGCCAGCAGTTTTCGGGAATTAAGCGATTACGAGCAGTACGTC.

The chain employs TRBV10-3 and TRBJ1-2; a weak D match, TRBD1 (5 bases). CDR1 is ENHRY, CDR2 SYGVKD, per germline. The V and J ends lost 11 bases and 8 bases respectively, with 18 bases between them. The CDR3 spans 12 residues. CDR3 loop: CAVARDQGGYTF. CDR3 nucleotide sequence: TGTGCCGTAGCGAGGGATCAGGGAGGCTACACCTTC.